This is a list of T cell receptor beta chains from one sample in a study of blood T cell repertoires in COVID-19. The protocol was immunoSEQ multiplex PCR, while the TCRdb copy is restricted to in-frame clones and leaves out a portion. Among about 360,000 clones, around 83% were seen once, and the ten largest hold 2.5% to 3%. Sequences were obtained from peripheral blood. The receptor source for this set is a young man with active or convalescent COVID-19. The CDR3 runs from the conserved cysteine through the conserved F or W. A D gene is named only where the DNA matches it firmly. Clone size is not always given. Where it is, it says once, few, many or a class for expanded clones.

V,D,J,length,size,CDR3,DNA
TRBV2,TRBD1,TRBJ1-5,17,NA,CASSDGQGRGSNQPQHF,TGTGCCAGCAGTGATGGACAGGGAAGGGGCAGCAATCAGCCCCAGCATTTT
TRBV3-1/TRBV3-2,NA,TRBJ1-1,14,NA,CASSQASGETEAFF,TGTGCCAGCAGCCAAGCCTCAGGGGAGACTGAAGCTTTCTTT
TRBV6-6,TRBD1,TRBJ1-2,14,NA,CASSYSRDSYGYTF,TGTGCCAGCAGTTACTCGAGGGACAGCTATGGCTACACCTTC
TRBV2,NA,TRBJ2-5,11,NA,CASSQMETQYF,TGTGCCAGCAGTCAGATGGAGACCCAGTACTTC
TRBV21-1,NA,TRBJ2-7,14,NA,CASSWERGPHEQYF,TGTGCCAGCAGCTGGGAGAGGGGGCCGCACGAGCAGTACTTC
TRBV7-3,NA,TRBJ2-6,16,NA,CASSLSPGVGANVLTF,TGTGCCAGCAGCCTATCCCCAGGGGTCGGGGCCAACGTCCTGACTTTC
TRBV11-3,NA,TRBJ2-1,13,NA,CASSFQGSNEQFF,TGTGCCAGCAGCTTTCAGGGGAGCAATGAGCAGTTCTTC
TRBV28,NA,TRBJ2-2,17,few,CASSPLAVIANTGELFF,TGTGCCAGCAGTCCACTAGCCGTAATAGCGAACACCGGGGAGCTGTTTTTT
TRBV9,NA,TRBJ1-4,14,NA,CASSGFGGNEKLFF,TGTGCCAGCAGCGGCTTCGGGGGTAATGAAAAACTGTTTTTT
TRBV7-8,NA,TRBJ2-3,13,NA,CASSFVQVDTQYF,TGTGCCAGCAGCTTTGTTCAGGTAGATACGCAGTATTTT
TRBV13,TRBD2,TRBJ2-3,16,NA,CASSSTRDYRTYTKYF,TGTGCCAGCAGCTCCACCCGGGACTACCGGACCTATACGAAGTATTTT
TRBV5-1,NA,TRBJ2-3,16,NA,CASSTGGRADTDTQYF,TGCGCCAGCAGCACCGGAGGTCGGGCTGACACAGATACGCAGTATTTT
TRBV9,TRBD2,TRBJ2-2,18,NA,CASSVPSTSGENTGELFF,TGTGCCAGCAGCGTCCCCTCAACTAGCGGGGAGAACACCGGGGAGCTGTTTTTT
TRBV7-8,NA,TRBJ1-1,16,once,CASSHQARRGRTEAFF,TGTGCCAGCAGCCACCAAGCTAGGAGGGGAAGGACTGAAGCTTTCTTT
TRBV11-2,TRBD2,TRBJ2-5,14,NA,CASSQGLAGETQYF,TGTGCCAGCAGCCAGGGACTAGCTGGTGAGACCCAGTACTTC
TRBV21-1,NA,TRBJ2-2,21,NA,CASSKGPDRGGREKETGELFF,TGTGCCAGCAGCAAGGGCCCGGACAGGGGAGGACGAGAGAAGGAGACCGGGGAGCTGTTTTTT
TRBV5-4,TRBD1,TRBJ1-2,16,once,CASSPKQDRAAYGYTF,TGTGCCAGCAGCCCGAAACAGGACAGGGCGGCCTATGGCTACACCTTC
TRBV7-2,TRBD1,TRBJ1-2,14,NA,CASSLQDRGRGYTF,TGTGCCAGCAGCTTACAGGACAGGGGAAGGGGCTACACCTTC
TRBV7-2,TRBD2,TRBJ2-3,16,NA,CASSLIAGGSTDTQYF,TGTGCCAGCAGCTTAATAGCGGGGGGAAGCACAGATACGCAGTATTTT
TRBV30,NA,TRBJ1-5,12,NA,CAWSGLNQPQHF,TGTGCCTGGAGTGGACTGAATCAGCCCCAGCATTTT
TRBV3-1/TRBV3-2,NA,TRBJ1-4,15,NA,CASSRWAGVEEKLFF,TGTGCCAGCAGCCGTTGGGCGGGGGTCGAGGAAAAACTGTTTTTT
TRBV3-1/TRBV3-2,NA,TRBJ2-7,15,NA,CASSPTSIGSYEQYF,TGTGCCAGCAGCCCCACTAGCATTGGTTCCTACGAGCAGTACTTC
TRBV19,NA,TRBJ1-5,13,NA,CASSAGGGQPQHF,TGTGCCAGTAGTGCCGGAGGAGGACAGCCCCAGCATTTT
TRBV4-3,NA,TRBJ2-5,14,NA,CASSQEPTGETQYF,TGCGCCAGCAGCCAAGAACCAACAGGGGAGACCCAGTACTTC
TRBV2,TRBD1,TRBJ1-5,16,NA,CASSEPSTGGDEPQHF,TGTGCCAGCAGTGAACCGTCGACAGGGGGAGACGAGCCCCAGCATTTT
TRBV28,NA,TRBJ2-5,14,NA,CASSLSRGQETQYF,TGTGCCAGCAGTTTGTCGCGGGGACAAGAGACCCAGTACTTC